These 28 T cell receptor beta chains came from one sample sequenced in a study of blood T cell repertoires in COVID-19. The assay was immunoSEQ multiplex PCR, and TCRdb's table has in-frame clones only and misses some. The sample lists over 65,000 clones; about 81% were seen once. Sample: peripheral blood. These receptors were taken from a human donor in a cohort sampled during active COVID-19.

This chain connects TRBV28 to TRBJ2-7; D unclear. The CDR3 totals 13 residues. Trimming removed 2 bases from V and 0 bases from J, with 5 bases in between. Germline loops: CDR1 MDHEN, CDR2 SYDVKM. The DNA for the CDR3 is TGTGCCAGCAGTTTACGCAGCTCCTACGAGCAGTACTTC. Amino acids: CASSLRSSYEQYF.

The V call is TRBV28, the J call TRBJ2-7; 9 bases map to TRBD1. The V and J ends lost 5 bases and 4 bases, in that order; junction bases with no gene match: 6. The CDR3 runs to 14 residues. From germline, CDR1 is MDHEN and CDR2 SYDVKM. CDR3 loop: CASSGDRVGYEQYF. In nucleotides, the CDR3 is TGTGCCAGCAGTGGGGACAGGGTGGGGTACGAGCAGTACTTC.

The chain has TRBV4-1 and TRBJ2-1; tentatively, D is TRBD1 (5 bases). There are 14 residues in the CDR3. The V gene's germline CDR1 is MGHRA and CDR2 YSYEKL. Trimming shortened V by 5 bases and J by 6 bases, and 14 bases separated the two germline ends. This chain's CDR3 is CASSLGPGFNEQFF. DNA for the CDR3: TGCGCCAGCAGCTTGGGCCCAGGGTTCAATGAGCAGTTCTTC.

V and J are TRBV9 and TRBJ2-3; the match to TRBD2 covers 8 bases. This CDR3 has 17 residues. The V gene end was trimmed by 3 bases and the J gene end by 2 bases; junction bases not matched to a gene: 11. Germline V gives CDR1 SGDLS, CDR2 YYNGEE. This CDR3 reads CASSGGQGTRLTDTQYF. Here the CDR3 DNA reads TGTGCCAGCAGCGGAGGGCAAGGGACTAGGCTCACAGATACGCAGTATTTT.

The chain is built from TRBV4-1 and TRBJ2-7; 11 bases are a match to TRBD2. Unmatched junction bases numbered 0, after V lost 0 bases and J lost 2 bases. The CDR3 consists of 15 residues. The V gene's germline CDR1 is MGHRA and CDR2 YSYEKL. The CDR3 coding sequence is TGCGCCAGCAGCCAAGAACTAGCGGGAGCCTACGAGCAGTACTTC. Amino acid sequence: CASSQELAGAYEQYF.

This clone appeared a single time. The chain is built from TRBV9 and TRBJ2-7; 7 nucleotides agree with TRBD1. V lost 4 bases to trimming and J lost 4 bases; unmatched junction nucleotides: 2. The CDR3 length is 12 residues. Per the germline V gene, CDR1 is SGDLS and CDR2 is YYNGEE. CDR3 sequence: CASSPTGYEQYF. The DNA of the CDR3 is TGTGCCAGCAGCCCGACAGGGTACGAGCAGTACTTC.

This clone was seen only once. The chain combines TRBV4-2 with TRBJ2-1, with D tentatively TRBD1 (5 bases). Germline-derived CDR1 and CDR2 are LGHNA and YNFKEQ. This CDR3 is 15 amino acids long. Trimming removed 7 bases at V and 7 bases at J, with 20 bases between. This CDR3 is CASKGPGAGFNEQFF. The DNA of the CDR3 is TGTGCCAGCAAGGGCCCTGGAGCAGGGTTTAATGAGCAGTTCTTC.

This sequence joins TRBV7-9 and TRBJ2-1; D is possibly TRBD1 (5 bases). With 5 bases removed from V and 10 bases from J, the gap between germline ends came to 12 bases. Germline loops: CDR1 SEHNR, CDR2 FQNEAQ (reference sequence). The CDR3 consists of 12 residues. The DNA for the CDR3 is TGTGCCAGCAGCCGTACAGGCGACGAGCAGTTCTTC. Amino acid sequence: CASSRTGDEQFF.

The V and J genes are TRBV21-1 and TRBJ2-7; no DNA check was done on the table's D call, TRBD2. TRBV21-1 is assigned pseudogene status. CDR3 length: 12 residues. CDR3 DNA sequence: TGTGCCAGCAGCAAGTACGGGGACGAGCAGTACTTC. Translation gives CASSKYGDEQYF.

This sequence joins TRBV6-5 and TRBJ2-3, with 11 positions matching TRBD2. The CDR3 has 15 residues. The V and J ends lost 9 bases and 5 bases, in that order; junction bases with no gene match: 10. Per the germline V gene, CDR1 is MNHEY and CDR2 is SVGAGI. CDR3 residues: CASSISGRDGDTQYF. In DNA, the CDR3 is TGTGCCAGTTCCATTAGCGGGAGGGATGGAGATACGCAGTATTTT.

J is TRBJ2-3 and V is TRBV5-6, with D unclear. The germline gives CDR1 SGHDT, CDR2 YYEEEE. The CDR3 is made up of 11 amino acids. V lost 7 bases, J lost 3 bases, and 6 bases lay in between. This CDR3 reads CASGNTDTQYF. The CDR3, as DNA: TGTGCCAGCGGCAATACAGATACGCAGTATTTT. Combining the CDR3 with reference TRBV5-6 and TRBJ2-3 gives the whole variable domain DAGVTQSPTHLIKTRGQQVTLRCSPKSGHDTVSWYQQALGQGPQFIFQYYEEEERQRGNFPDRFSGHQFPNYSSELNVNALLLGDSALYLCASGNTDTQYFGPGTRLTVL.

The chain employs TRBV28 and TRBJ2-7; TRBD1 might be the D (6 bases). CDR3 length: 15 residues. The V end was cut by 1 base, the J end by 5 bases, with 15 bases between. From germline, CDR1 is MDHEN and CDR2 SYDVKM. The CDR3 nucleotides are TGTGCCAGCAGTTTATTGACAGGACGCCAAGACGAGCAGTACTTC. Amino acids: CASSLLTGRQDEQYF.

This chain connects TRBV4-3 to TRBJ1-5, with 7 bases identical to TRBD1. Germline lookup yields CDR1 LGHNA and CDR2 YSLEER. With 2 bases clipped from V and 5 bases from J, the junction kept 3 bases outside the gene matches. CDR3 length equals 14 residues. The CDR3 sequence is CASSQNRGDQPQHF. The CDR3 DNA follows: TGCGCCAGCAGCCAAAACAGGGGAGATCAGCCCCAGCATTTT.

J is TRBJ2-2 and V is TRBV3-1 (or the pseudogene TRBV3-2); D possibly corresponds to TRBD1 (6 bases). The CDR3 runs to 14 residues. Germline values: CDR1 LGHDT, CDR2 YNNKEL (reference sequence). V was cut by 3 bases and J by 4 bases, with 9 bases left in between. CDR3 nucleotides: TGTGCCAGCAGCCAGGGGGCAAGCACCGGGGAGCTGTTTTTT. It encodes CASSQGASTGELFF.

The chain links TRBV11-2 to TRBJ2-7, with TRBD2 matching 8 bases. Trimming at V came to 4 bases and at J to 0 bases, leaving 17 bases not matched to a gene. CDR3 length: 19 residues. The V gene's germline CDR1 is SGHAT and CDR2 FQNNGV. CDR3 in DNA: TGTGCCAGCAGCTCCTCGGGGTGGAGTAGCGGGGCAGACTCCTACGAGCAGTACTTC. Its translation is CASSSSGWSSGADSYEQYF.

The chain's CDR3 is CASSEGAGGWAFF. CDR3 sequence (DNA): TGTGCCAGCAGTGAAGGAGCGGGGGGTTGGGCTTTCTTT. The chain employs TRBV6-1 and TRBJ1-1; a possible D gene is TRBD1 (5 bases). Trimming removed 1 base at V and 11 bases at J, with 14 bases between. Germline-derived CDR1 and CDR2 are MNHNS and SASEGT. CDR3 length: 13 residues.

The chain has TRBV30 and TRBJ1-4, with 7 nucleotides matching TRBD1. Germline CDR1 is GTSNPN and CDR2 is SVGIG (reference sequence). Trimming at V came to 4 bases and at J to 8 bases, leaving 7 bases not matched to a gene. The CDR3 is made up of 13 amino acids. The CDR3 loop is CAWTTGAGEKLFF. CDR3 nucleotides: TGTGCCTGGACAACAGGGGCAGGGGAAAAACTGTTTTTT.

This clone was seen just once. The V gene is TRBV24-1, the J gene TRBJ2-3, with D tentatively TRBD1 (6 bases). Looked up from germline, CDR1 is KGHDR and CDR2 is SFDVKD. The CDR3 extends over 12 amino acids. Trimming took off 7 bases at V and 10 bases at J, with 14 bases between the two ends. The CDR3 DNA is TGTGCCACCAGAGGCACACAGGGTTCGCAGTATTTT. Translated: CATRGTQGSQYF.

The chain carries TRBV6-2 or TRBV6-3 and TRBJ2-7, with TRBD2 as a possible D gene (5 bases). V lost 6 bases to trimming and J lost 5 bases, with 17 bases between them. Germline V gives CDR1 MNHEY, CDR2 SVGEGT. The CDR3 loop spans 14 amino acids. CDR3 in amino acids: CASSRAASRHEQYF. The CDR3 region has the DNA TGTGCCAGCAGCCGAGCGGCCTCCAGACACGAGCAGTACTTC.

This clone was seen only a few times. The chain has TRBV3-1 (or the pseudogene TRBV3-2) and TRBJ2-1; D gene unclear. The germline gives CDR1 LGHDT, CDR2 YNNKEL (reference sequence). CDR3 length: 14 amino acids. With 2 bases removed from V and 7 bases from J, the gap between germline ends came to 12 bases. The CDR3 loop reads CASSQSLVRNEQFF. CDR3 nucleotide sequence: TGTGCCAGCAGCCAATCATTAGTGAGAAATGAGCAGTTCTTC.

The CDR3, as DNA: TGTGCCAGCAGCCTCGGGACTTGGCCAGATACGCAGTATTTT. It translates to CASSLGTWPDTQYF. This chain joins TRBV7-2 and TRBJ2-3; perhaps TRBD2 as D (6 bases). Germline V gene data show CDR1 as SGHTA and CDR2 as FQGNSA. V was pared by 5 bases and J by 4 bases, with 13 bases between. CDR3 length: 14 amino acids.

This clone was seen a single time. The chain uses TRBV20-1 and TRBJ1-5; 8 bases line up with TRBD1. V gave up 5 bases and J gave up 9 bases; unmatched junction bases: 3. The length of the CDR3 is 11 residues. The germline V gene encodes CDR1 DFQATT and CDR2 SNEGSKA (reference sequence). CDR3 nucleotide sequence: TGCAGTGCTGAAGACAGGGGGCCCCAGCATTTT. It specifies CSAEDRGPQHF.

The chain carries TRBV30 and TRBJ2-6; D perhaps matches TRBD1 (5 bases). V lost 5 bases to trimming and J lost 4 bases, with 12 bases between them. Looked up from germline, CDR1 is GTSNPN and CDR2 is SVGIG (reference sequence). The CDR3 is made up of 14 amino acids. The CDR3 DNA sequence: TGTGCCTGGGACCCTAGGACAGGGGCCAACGTCCTGACTTTC. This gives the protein CAWDPRTGANVLTF.

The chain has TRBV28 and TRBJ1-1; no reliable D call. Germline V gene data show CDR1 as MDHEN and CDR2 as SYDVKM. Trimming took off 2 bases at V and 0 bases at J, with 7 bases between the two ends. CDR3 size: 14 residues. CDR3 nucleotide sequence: TGTGCCAGCAGTTTAGGTTTAGTGAACACTGAAGCTTTCTTT. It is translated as CASSLGLVNTEAFF.

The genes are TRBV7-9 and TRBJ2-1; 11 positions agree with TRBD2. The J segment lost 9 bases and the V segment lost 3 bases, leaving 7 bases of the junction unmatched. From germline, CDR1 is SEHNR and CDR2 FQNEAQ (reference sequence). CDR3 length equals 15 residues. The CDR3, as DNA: TGTGCCAGCAGCTTGACTAGCGGGATATCTAGTGAGCAGTTCTTC. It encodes CASSLTSGISSEQFF. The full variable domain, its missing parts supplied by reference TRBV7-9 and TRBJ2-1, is DTGVSQNPRHKITKRGQNVTFRCDPISEHNRLYWYRQTLGQGPEFLTYFQNEAQLEKSRLLSDRFSAERPKGSFSTLEIQRTEQGDSAMYLCASSLTSGISSEQFFGPGTRLTVL.

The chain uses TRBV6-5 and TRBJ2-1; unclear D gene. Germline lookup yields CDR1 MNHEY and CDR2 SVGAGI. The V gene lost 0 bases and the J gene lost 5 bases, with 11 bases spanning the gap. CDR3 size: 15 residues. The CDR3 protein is CASSYSKSGHNEQFF. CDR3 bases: TGTGCCAGCAGTTACTCGAAGTCAGGCCACAATGAGCAGTTCTTC.

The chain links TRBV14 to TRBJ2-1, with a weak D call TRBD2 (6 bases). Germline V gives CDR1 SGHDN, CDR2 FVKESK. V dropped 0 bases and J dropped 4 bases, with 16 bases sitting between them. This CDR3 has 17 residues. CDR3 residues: CASSQDGGLIQYNEQFF. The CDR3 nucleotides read TGTGCCAGCAGCCAAGATGGGGGACTCATACAATACAATGAGCAGTTCTTC. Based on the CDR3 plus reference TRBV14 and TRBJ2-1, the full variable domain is EAGVTQFPSHSVIEKGQTVTLRCDPISGHDNLYWYRRVMGKEIKFLLHFVKESKQDESGMPNNRFLAERTGGTYSTLKVQPAELEDSGVYFCASSQDGGLIQYNEQFFGPGTRLTVL.

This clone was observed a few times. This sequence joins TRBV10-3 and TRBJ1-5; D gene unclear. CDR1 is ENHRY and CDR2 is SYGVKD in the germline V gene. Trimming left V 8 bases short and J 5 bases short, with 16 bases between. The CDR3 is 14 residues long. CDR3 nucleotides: TGTGCCATCTCAGGAGGCGGCTACGATCAGCCCCAGCATTTT. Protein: CAISGGGYDQPQHF.